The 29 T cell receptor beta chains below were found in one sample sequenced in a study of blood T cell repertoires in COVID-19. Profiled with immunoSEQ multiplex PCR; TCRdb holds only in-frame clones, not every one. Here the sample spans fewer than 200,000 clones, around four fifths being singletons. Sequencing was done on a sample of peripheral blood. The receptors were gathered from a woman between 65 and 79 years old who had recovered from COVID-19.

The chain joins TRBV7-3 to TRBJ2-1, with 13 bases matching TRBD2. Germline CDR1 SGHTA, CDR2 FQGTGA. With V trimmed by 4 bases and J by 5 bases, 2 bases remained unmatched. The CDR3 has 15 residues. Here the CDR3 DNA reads TGTGCCAGCAGCTGGGGACTAGCGGGACACAATGAGCAGTTCTTC. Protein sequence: CASSWGLAGHNEQFF.

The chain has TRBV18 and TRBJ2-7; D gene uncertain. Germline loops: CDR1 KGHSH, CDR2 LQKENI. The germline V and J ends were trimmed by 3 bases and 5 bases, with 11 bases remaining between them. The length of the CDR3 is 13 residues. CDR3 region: CASSPPGRDEQYF. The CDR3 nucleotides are TGTGCCAGCTCACCCCCTGGGCGCGACGAGCAGTACTTC.

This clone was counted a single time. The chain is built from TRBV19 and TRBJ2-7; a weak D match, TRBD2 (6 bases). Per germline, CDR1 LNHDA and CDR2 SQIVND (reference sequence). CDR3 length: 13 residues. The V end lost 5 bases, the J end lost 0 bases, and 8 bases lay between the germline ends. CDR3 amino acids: CASSPSVSYEQYF. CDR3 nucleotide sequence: TGTGCCAGTAGTCCTAGCGTCTCCTACGAGCAGTACTTC.

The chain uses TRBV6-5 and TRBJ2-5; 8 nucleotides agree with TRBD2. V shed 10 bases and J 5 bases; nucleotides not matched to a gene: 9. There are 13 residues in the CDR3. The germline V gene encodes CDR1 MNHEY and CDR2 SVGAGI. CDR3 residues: CAIARERGETQYF. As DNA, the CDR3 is TGTGCCATCGCCCGGGAGCGGGGGGAGACCCAGTACTTC.

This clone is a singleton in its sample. CDR3 amino acids: CASSLPEETQYF. DNA for the CDR3: TGCGCCAGCAGCTTGCCTGAAGAGACCCAGTACTTC. V gene TRBV5-1 combines with J gene TRBJ2-5; D is ambiguous. The CDR3 spans 12 residues. V lost 1 base and J 3 bases, leaving 4 bases between the germline ends. From germline, CDR1 is SGHRS and CDR2 YFSETQ.

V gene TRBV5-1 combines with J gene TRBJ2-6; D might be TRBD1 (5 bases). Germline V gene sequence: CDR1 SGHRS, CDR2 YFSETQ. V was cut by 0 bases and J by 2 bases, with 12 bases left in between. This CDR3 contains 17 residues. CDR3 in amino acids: CASSLATSGTGANVLTF. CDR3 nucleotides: TGCGCCAGCAGCTTGGCTACCTCAGGGACTGGGGCCAACGTCCTGACTTTC.

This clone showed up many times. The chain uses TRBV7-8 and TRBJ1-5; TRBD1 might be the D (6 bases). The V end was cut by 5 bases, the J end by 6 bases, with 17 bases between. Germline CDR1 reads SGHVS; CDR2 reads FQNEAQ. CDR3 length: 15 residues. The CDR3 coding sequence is TGTGCCAGCAGCCCACAAGGGGGTGGTGGTCAGCCCCAGCATTTT. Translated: CASSPQGGGGQPQHF. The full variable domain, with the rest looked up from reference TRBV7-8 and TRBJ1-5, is GAGVSQSPRYKVAKRGQDVALRCDPISGHVSLFWYQQALGQGPEFLTYFQNEAQLDKSGLPSDRFFAERPEGSVSTLKIQRTQQEDSAVYLCASSPQGGGGQPQHFGDGTRLSIL.

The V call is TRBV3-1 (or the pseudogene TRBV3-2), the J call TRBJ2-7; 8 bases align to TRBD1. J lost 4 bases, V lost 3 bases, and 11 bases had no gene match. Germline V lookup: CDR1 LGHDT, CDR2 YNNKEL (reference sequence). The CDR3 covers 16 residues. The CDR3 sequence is CASSHPGQGGWYEQYF. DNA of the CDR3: TGTGCCAGCAGCCACCCCGGACAGGGCGGTTGGTACGAGCAGTACTTC.

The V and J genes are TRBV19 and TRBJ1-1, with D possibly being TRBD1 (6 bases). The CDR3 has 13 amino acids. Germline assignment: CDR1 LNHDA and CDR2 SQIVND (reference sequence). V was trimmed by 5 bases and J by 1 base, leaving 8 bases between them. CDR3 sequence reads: CASSFRGNTEAFF. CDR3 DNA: TGTGCCAGTAGTTTCAGGGGGAACACTGAAGCTTTCTTT.

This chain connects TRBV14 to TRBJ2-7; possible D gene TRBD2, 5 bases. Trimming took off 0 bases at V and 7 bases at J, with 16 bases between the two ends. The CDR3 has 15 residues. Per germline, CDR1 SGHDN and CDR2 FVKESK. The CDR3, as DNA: TGTGCCAGCAGCCAAGATCGGACGGGGTCGGGTGAGCAGTACTTC. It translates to CASSQDRTGSGEQYF.

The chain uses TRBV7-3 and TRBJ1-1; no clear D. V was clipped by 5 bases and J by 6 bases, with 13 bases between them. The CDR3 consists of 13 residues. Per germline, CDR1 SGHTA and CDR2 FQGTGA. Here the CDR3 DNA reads TGTGCCAGCAGCACATCTGAAGCGGCTGAAGCTTTCTTT. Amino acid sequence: CASSTSEAAEAFF.

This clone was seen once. The CDR3 here is CAISDTGTGLLGFYGYTF. For the CDR3, the DNA is TGTGCCATCAGTGATACCGGGACAGGCCTCCTGGGGTTCTATGGCTACACCTTC. The chain uses TRBV10-3 and TRBJ1-2; 8 bases are a match to TRBD1. The CDR3 has 18 amino acids. CDR1 and CDR2 (germline): ENHRY, SYGVKD. With 3 bases clipped from V and 4 bases from J, the junction kept 16 bases outside the gene matches.

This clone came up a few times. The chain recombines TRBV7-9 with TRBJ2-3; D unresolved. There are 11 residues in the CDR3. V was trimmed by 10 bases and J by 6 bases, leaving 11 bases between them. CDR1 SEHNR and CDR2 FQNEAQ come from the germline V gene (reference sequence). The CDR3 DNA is TGTGCCAACGGTAACGGGGATACGCAGTATTTT. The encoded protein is CANGNGDTQYF.

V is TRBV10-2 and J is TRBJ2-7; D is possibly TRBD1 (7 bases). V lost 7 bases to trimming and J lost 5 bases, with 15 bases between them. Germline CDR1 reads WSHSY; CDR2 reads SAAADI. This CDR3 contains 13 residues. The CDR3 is CASISGGPNEQYF. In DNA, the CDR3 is TGCGCCAGCATCTCAGGGGGGCCAAACGAGCAGTACTTC.

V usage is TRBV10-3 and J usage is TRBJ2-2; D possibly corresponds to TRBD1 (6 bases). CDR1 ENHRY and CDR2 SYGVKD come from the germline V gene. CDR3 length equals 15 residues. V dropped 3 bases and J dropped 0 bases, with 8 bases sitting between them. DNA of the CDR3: TGTGCCATCAGTGAAGGGACACCGAACACCGGGGAGCTGTTTTTT. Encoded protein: CAISEGTPNTGELFF.

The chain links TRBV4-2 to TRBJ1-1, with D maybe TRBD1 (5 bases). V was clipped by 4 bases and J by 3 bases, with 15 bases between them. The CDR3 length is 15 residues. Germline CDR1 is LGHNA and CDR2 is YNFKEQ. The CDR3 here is CASSLERGIYTEAFF. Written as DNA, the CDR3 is TGTGCCAGCAGCCTCGAGCGGGGCATTTACACTGAAGCTTTCTTT.

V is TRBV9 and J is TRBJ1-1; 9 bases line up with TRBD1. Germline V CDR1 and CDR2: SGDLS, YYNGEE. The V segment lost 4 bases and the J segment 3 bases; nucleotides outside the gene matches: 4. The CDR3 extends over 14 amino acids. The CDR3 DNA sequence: TGTGCCAGCAGCCCTGGGACAGGGTACACTGAAGCTTTCTTT. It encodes CASSPGTGYTEAFF.

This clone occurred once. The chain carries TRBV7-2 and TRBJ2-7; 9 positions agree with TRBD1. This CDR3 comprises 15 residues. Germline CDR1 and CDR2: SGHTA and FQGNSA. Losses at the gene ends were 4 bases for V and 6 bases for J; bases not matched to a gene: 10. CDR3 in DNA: TGTGCCAGCAGCTCGCTCGGGACAGGGTACTCCGAGCAGTACTTC. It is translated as CASSSLGTGYSEQYF.

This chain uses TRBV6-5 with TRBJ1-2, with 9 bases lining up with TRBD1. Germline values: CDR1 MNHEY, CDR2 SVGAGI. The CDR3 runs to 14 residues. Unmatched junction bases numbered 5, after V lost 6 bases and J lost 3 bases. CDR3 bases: TGTGCCAGCAGCGCCGGGACAGGGTACTATGGCTACACCTTC. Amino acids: CASSAGTGYYGYTF.

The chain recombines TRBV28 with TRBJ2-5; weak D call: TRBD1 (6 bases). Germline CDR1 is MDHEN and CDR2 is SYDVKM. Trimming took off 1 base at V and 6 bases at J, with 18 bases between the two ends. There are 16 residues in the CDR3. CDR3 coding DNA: TGTGCCAGCAGTTTATTGGGACACGAGGGGCAGAAGACCCAGTACTTC. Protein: CASSLLGHEGQKTQYF.

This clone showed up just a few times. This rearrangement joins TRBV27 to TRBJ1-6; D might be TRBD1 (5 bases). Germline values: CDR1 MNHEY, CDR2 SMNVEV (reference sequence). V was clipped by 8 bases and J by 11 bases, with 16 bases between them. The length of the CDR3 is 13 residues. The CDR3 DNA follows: TGTGCCAGCTCCTTTGGGGGGATGGCACCCCTCCACTTT. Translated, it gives CASSFGGMAPLHF.

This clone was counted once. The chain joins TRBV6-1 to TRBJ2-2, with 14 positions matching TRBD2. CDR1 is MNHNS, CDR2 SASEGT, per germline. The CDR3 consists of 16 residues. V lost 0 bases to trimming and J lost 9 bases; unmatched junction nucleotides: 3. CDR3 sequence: CASSEARTSGGRELFF. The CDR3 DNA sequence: TGTGCCAGCAGTGAAGCCCGGACTAGCGGGGGGCGGGAGCTGTTTTTT.

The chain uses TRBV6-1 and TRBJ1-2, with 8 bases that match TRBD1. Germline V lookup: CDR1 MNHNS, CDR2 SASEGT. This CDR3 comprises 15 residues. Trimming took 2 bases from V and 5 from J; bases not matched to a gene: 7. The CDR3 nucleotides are TGTGCCAGCAGTGAAATGGCAGGGGGCGGGTATGGCTACACCTTC. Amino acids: CASSEMAGGGYGYTF.

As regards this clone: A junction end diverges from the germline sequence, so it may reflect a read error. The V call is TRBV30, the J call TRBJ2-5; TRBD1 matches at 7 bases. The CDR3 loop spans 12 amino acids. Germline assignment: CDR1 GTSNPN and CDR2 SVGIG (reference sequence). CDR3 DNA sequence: TGTGCCTGGAGTGCAGGAACCGGGACAGTGAACTTC. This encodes CAWSAGTGTVNF. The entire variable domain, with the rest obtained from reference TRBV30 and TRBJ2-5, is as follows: SQTIHQWPATLVQPVGSPLSLECTVEGTSNPNLYWYRQAAGRGLQLLFYSVGIGQISSEVPQNLSASRPQDRQFILSSKKLLLSDSGFYLCAWSAGTGTVNFGPGTRLLVL.

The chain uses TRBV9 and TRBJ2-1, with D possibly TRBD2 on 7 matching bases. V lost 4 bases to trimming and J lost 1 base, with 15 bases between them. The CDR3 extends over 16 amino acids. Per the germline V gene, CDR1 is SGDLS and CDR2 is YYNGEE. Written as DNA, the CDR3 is TGTGCCAGCAGCCCCGCTGGGGGGGCTTCCTACAATGAGCAGTTCTTC. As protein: CASSPAGGASYNEQFF.

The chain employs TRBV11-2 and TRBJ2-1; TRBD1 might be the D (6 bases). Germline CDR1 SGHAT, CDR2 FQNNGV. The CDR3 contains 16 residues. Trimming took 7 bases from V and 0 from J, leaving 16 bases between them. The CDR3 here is CASNHRAASSYNEQFF. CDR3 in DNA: TGTGCCAGCAACCACAGGGCCGCTAGCTCCTACAATGAGCAGTTCTTC.

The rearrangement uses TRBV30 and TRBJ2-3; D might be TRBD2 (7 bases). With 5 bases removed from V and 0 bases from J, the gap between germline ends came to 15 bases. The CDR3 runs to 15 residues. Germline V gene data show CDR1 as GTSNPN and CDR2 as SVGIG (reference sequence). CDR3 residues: CAWSRGGSSTDTQYF. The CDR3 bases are TGTGCCTGGTCCCGCGGGGGCTCTAGCACAGATACGCAGTATTTT.

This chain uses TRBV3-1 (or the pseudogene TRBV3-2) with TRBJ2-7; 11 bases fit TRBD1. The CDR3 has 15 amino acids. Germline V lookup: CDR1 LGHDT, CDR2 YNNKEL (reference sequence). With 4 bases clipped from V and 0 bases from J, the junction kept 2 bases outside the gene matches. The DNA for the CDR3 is TGTGCCAGCAGCCTCGGGACAGGGGGCTCCTACGAGCAGTACTTC. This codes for CASSLGTGGSYEQYF.

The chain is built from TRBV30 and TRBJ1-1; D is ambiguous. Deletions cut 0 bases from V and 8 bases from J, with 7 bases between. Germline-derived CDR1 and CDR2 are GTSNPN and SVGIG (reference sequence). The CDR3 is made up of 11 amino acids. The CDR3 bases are TGTGCCTGGAGTGTTGCGGTAGAAGCTTTCTTT. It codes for CAWSVAVEAFF.